This T cell receptor beta chain was obtained from a study of blood T cell repertoires in COVID-19. Study overall: Sample material is recorded as cDNA or gDNA derived from T cells, B-cell-depleted T cells, or PBMCs.

TCRdb's table, derived via immunoSEQ multiplex PCR, lists solely in-frame clones and lacks some. In the table there are about 52,000 clones, approximately 84% of which are singletons. The trim removed 3 bases at V and 4 bases at J, leaving 9 bases unmatched. Germline V gives CDR1 SGHRS, CDR2 YFSETQ. The CDR3 length is 15 residues. The sequenced sample was peripheral blood. V is TRBV5-1 and J is TRBJ1-1; 7 nucleotides align to TRBD1. The TCR was taken from a human donor with active COVID-19. The donor label of this sample is uncertain. DNA of the CDR3: TGCGCCAGCAGCTCCACCGGGACAGTAAGCACTGAAGCTTTCTTT. Translated, it gives CASSSTGTVSTEAFF.